A single sample is the source of the 4 T cell receptor beta chains below, sequenced in a study of blood T cell repertoires in COVID-19. The method was immunoSEQ multiplex PCR; TCRdb's version includes in-frame clones alone and lacks a portion of them. Of about 170,000 clones listed, approximately 90% are singletons. Sequencing was done on a sample of PBMCs or T cells enriched from blood (not recorded which). The receptor source for this set is a woman under 30 who had recovered from COVID-19.

In its sample, this clone was seen once. V usage is TRBV15 and J usage is TRBJ1-5; D perhaps matches TRBD1 (6 bases). The CDR3 has 17 amino acids. The germline gives CDR1 LNHNV, CDR2 YYDKDF (reference sequence). The V and J ends lost 3 bases and 4 bases respectively, with 19 bases between them. DNA for the CDR3: TGTGCCACCAGCAGCTCACTACAGGGAAGAATGAATCAGCCCCAGCATTTT. Its translation is CATSSSLQGRMNQPQHF. Together with reference TRBV15 and TRBJ1-5, the CDR3 gives the full variable domain: DAMVIQNPRYQVTQFGKPVTLSCSQTLNHNVMYWYQQKSSQAPKLLFHYYDKDFNNEADTPDNFQSRRPNTSFCFLDIRSPGLGDTAMYLCATSSSLQGRMNQPQHFGDGTRLSIL.

The CDR3 reads CASSSPTGGPTF. The CDR3 DNA sequence: TGTGCCAGCAGTTCCCCAACAGGGGGACCTACCTTC. The chain combines TRBV27 with TRBJ1-2; 8 nucleotides agree with TRBD1. J gave up 14 bases and V 4 bases, and 9 bases lay outside the gene matches. Germline V CDR1 and CDR2: MNHEY, SMNVEV (reference sequence). The CDR3 consists of 12 residues.

This clone was recorded once. The chain recombines TRBV7-9 with TRBJ2-7; D unresolved. There are 12 residues in the CDR3. Trimming shortened V by 6 bases and J by 6 bases, and 12 bases separated the two germline ends. Germline V CDR1 and CDR2: SEHNR, FQNEAQ (reference sequence). CDR3 protein: CASRPSRGEQYF. The CDR3 DNA follows: TGTGCCAGCAGGCCATCTAGAGGCGAGCAGTACTTC.

This chain connects TRBV28 to TRBJ2-1, with a tentative D call TRBD2 (6 bases). V lost 6 bases and J lost 14, with 20 bases in between. This CDR3 is 13 amino acids long. Per the germline V gene, CDR1 is MDHEN and CDR2 is SYDVKM. The chain's CDR3 is CASSNLRGRSEFF. In nucleotides, the CDR3 is TGTGCCAGCAGCAATCTGCGGGGAAGGTCGGAGTTCTTC.